This T cell receptor (beta chain) was captured in a study of blood T cells in healthy people across ages. Study information: About one barcoded beta molecule per two T cells came from capture by template switching.

Study results and limitations: In older individuals, TCR beta diversity per million T cells was lower, falling roughly linearly with age. Greater diversity and more naive CD4+ cells were seen in long-lived donors than in aged donors.

The CDR3 length equals 16 residues, ends included. This clonotype was counted a few times. The antigen is unknown. Because the CDR3's place on the DNA is in doubt, the DNA is left out and the CDR3 is given as listed by TCRdb. A sample-barcoded 5' primer and a J-beta primer mix were used in a second PCR of roughly 6 to 11 cycles. TCRdb re-derived calls from the 5' RACE reads in MiXCR, one entry per CDR3 protein. The sample has about 1.5 million distinct CDR3 sequences, 35% to 45% seen once; the top ten hold over 3.5%. V and J are TRBV12-3 or TRBV12-4 and TRBJ1-1. The sample taken for sequencing was blood. The source of this sequence is a woman in her late teens or twenties in good health. CDR3 protein: CASSSPFGVGNTEAFF.